These 8 T cell receptor beta chains were sequenced from one sample in a study of shared clonotypes between healthy human individuals. Measured with immunoSEQ multiplex PCR; TCRdb has only the in-frame clones, and not every one. This sample has 2,500,000 or so clones, with more than 90% found just once. The sequenced sample consisted of naive CD4+ T cells sorted from blood. The subset is: CD45RA+ positively selected. The receptors stem from a man younger than 35 in good health.

A note on this clone: Other DNA sequences in this sample translate to the same CDR3. The chain is built from TRBV6-1 and TRBJ2-7; a possible D gene is TRBD1 (6 bases). Looked up from germline, CDR1 is MNHNS and CDR2 is SASEGT. The CDR3 spans 12 residues. The V and J ends lost 4 bases and 3 bases respectively, with 7 bases between them. CDR3 region: CASSARGYEQYF. The DNA for the CDR3 is TGTGCCAGCAGTGCCAGGGGCTACGAGCAGTACTTC.

The chain is built from TRBV19 and TRBJ1-5; the match to TRBD1 covers 9 bases. This CDR3 is built from 16 residues. CDR1 is LNHDA and CDR2 is SQIVND in the germline V gene (reference sequence). V lost 1 base and J lost 6; bases outside the gene matches: 7. In DNA, the CDR3 is TGTGCCAGTAGTATAGGTTGGGACAGGGAGGTTCAGCCCCAGCATTTT. It yields the protein CASSIGWDREVQPQHF.

The V call is TRBV7-9, the J call TRBJ2-5; TRBD2 matches at 8 bases. The CDR3 has 17 amino acids. In germline, CDR1 is SEHNR, CDR2 FQNEAQ (reference sequence). J was trimmed by 3 bases and V by 0 bases; bases with no gene match: 9. CDR3 DNA: TGTGCCAGCAGCTTAGCGTGGGCCGGGAGGGTCGAAGAGACCCAGTACTTC. Translating it yields CASSLAWAGRVEETQYF.

The chain uses TRBV18 and TRBJ2-5; 7 positions match TRBD1. The germline CDR1 and CDR2 sequences are KGHSH and LQKENI. V gave up 4 bases and J gave up 2 bases; unmatched junction bases: 7. The length of the CDR3 is 15 residues. The CDR3 sequence: CASSLYRQGQETQYF. For the CDR3, the DNA is TGTGCCAGCTCACTCTACCGACAGGGACAAGAGACCCAGTACTTC.

V gene TRBV27 combines with J gene TRBJ2-5; D is perhaps TRBD1 (6 bases). Germline CDR1 is MNHEY and CDR2 is SMNVEV (reference sequence). The CDR3 is made up of 17 amino acids. The V and J ends lost 8 bases and 3 bases respectively, with 25 bases between them. CDR3 amino acids: CASSMRSLPGVKETQYF. CDR3 DNA sequence: TGTGCCAGCTCCATGAGGAGTCTCCCAGGGGTAAAAGAGACCCAGTACTTC.

This clone was picked up one time. The V and J genes are TRBV7-2 and TRBJ2-1; TRBD2 matches 8 bases. The J segment lost 8 bases and the V segment lost 5 bases, leaving 14 bases of the junction unmatched. CDR1 is SGHTA and CDR2 is FQGNSA in the germline V gene. The CDR3 totals 16 residues. Here the CDR3 DNA reads TGTGCCAGCAGCCCGCCGAGAGGCGGGAGGCTAGATGAGCAGTTCTTC. Translated, it gives CASSPPRGGRLDEQFF. Full variable domain (remainder filled in from reference TRBV7-2 and TRBJ2-1): GAGVSQSPSNKVTEKGKDVELRCDPISGHTALYWYRQSLGQGLEFLIYFQGNSAPDKSGLPSDRFSAERTGGSVSTLTIQRTQQEDSAVYLCASSPPRGGRLDEQFFGPGTRLTVL.

This chain connects TRBV28 to TRBJ2-5; D may be TRBD2 (5 bases). Germline V gene lookup returns CDR1 MDHEN and CDR2 SYDVKM. The CDR3 consists of 13 residues. Trimming pared 10 bases from V and 5 bases from J, leaving 17 bases between. CDR3 sequence: CAIGVGREETQYF. For the CDR3, the DNA is TGTGCCATCGGGGTGGGCAGAGAGGAGACCCAGTACTTC.

This chain connects TRBV5-1 to TRBJ2-5; TRBD2 aligns across 12 bases. Germline V lookup: CDR1 SGHRS, CDR2 YFSETQ. The CDR3 is 20 amino acids. V was pared by 4 bases and J by 4 bases, with 20 bases of the junction left unmatched. CDR3: CASSLGLRLAGGPVGETQYF. DNA of the CDR3: TGCGCCAGCAGCCTCGGTTTGCGTCTAGCGGGGGGGCCGGTTGGAGAGACCCAGTACTTC.